These T cell receptor beta chains were read from a single sample in a study of cytomegalovirus exposure and HLA in healthy donors. Only in-frame clones appear in the TCRdb table, and some are missing; sequencing was by immunoSEQ multiplex PCR. The sample lists some 120,000 clones, 60% to 80% occurring once. Sequencing input: PBMCs. The receptor set was obtained from a human donor in good health. CDR3s include the opening cysteine and the closing phenylalanine or tryptophan. A D gene is named only where the DNA matches it firmly. Size is omitted from some rows. Given values are once, few, many or a class for expanded clones.

d_call,j_call,clone_size,v_call,cdr3_nt,cdr3_aa
.,TRBJ2-5,.,TRBV6-6,TGTGCCAGCAGTTACGGACGGACAGCACAAGAGACCCAGTACTTC,CASSYGRTAQETQYF
.,TRBJ1-6,.,TRBV15,TGTGCCACCAGCAAAGGACCCGAGGAGGATTCACCCCTCCACTTT,CATSKGPEEDSPLHF
.,TRBJ2-3,.,TRBV5-5,TGTGCCAGCAGCGACCGGGCGACGGGACATTCCCCTCGTTTT,CASSDRATGHSPRF
TRBD2,TRBJ2-7,.,TRBV5-4,TGTGCCAGCAGCCTAGGGACTAGCGGCCCCCATGGCGAGCAGTACTTC,CASSLGTSGPHGEQYF
TRBD1,TRBJ1-4,.,TRBV6-6,TGTGCCAGCAGGCAAGAGGACAGGGCTAATGAAAAACTGTTTTTT,CASRQEDRANEKLFF
.,TRBJ1-2,.,TRBV6-5,TGTGCCAGCAGCCCTGGCAACTATGGCTACACCTTC,CASSPGNYGYTF
TRBD2,TRBJ2-5,.,TRBV14,TGTGCCAGCAGCTTAAGACTAGCGGGGCCCCAAGAGACCCAGTACTTC,CASSLRLAGPQETQYF
.,TRBJ2-6,.,TRBV28,TGTGCCAGTCATTCCCCCGGGATCAACAACGTCCTGACTTTC,CASHSPGINNVLTF
TRBD1,TRBJ1-1,.,TRBV7-2,TGTGCCAGCAGCTCGGACAGGGCGAGCGCTTTCTTT,CASSSDRASAFF
.,TRBJ1-3,.,TRBV7-6,TGTGCCAGCAGCCCCCCCGGACAGACTACTGGAAACACCATATATTTT,CASSPPGQTTGNTIYF
.,TRBJ2-5,.,TRBV27,TGTGCCAGCAGCACTAAAGAGACCCAGTACTTC,CASSTKETQYF
.,TRBJ1-5,.,TRBV5-1,TGCGCCAGCAGCCCGGACAGTGGTGGTCAGCCCCAGCATTTT,CASSPDSGGQPQHF
TRBD1,TRBJ1-5,once,TRBV28,TGTGCCAGCAGTTTGCGGACAGGGGGAAGCAATCAGCCCCAGCATTTT,CASSLRTGGSNQPQHF
.,TRBJ1-6,.,TRBV6-5,TGTGCCAGCGGGCCTCGACAGCGTCATTCACCCCTCCACTTT,CASGPRQRHSPLHF
.,TRBJ2-1,.,TRBV18,TGTGCCAGCTCACTTCGGTTTGCGGAGGGCTACAATGAGCAGTTCTTC,CASSLRFAEGYNEQFF
TRBD1,TRBJ2-7,.,TRBV5-1,TGCGCCAGCAGCTTACGGGACAGCCTAATCGAGCAGTACTTC,CASSLRDSLIEQYF
.,TRBJ2-3,.,TRBV10-3,TGTGCCGTCGGGAGACTGAGCACAGATACGCAGTATTTT,CAVGRLSTDTQYF
.,TRBJ2-7,few,TRBV27,TGTGCCAGCAGTGTCACAGGAGCGCTCACCTACGAGCAGTACTTC,CASSVTGALTYEQYF
.,TRBJ2-7,few,TRBV29-1,TGCAGCGTCCAGGCCACGAACGTTATCTACGAGCAGTACTTC,CSVQATNVIYEQYF
.,TRBJ1-5,.,TRBV18,TGTGCCAGCTCACCAAACAGGTATGGTCGACCCCAGCATTTT,CASSPNRYGRPQHF
TRBD2,TRBJ2-2,.,TRBV10-2,TGCGCCAGCAGCCTAGCGGGAGGCCAGAACACCGGGGAGCTGTTTTTT,CASSLAGGQNTGELFF
TRBD2,TRBJ2-7,.,TRBV9,TGTGCCAGCAGCGGGGAGGGGAGGACTAGCGGGGGAACCACTTCGGCGAGCGAGCAGTACTTC,CASSGEGRTSGGTTSASEQYF
.,TRBJ2-6,.,TRBV7-2,TGTGCCAGCAGCTACGGGGGATCTGGGGCCAACGTCCTGACTTTC,CASSYGGSGANVLTF
.,TRBJ1-4,.,TRBV30,TGTGCCTGGAGTCGAGGGTCTCGGGAAAAACTGTTTTTT,CAWSRGSREKLFF
.,TRBJ1-5,.,TRBV7-2,TGTGCCAGCAGCCAAGACATCGTGCACCTTAGCAATCAGCCCCAGCATTTT,CASSQDIVHLSNQPQHF
.,TRBJ2-6,few,TRBV5-6,TGTGCCAGCAGCTTTTCGGCAGGAACGGCTGGGGCCAACGTCCTGACTTTC,CASSFSAGTAGANVLTF
.,TRBJ1-4,few,TRBV5-4,TGTGCCAGCAGCTTGGATGTAGGGGCGAGTGAAAAACTGTTTTTT,CASSLDVGASEKLFF
.,TRBJ1-4,few,TRBV7-8,TGTGCCAGCAGCTTAGGGTTGGGCCTTAATGAAAAACTGTTTTTT,CASSLGLGLNEKLFF
.,TRBJ2-1,.,TRBV6-4,TGTGCCAGCAGGCTGGAAGAGGGCGCCTACAATGAGCAGTTCTTC,CASRLEEGAYNEQFF
TRBD1,TRBJ1-6,.,TRBV27,TGTGCCAGCAGTTTATCGGGACAGAATAATTCACCCCTCCACTTT,CASSLSGQNNSPLHF
TRBD1,TRBJ1-2,.,TRBV7-2,TGTGCCAGCAGTCATAACGCCGGGACAGCCGTATATGGCTACACCTTC,CASSHNAGTAVYGYTF
.,TRBJ1-2,.,TRBV7-2,TGTGCCAGCTCTTCGGGACAAAAGGTCGACTACACCTTC,CASSSGQKVDYTF
TRBD1,TRBJ1-2,.,TRBV5-7,TGTGCCAGCAGCTTGGCCTGGGACAGACCTTCCTATGGCTACACCTTC,CASSLAWDRPSYGYTF
.,TRBJ1-5,.,TRBV6-1,TGTGCCAGCAGTGAAGGCGCGGGGCCGCAGCCCCAGCATTTT,CASSEGAGPQPQHF
TRBD1,TRBJ1-2,.,TRBV29-1,TGCAGCGTTGAAGGGGACAGGGTACTCTATGGCTACACCTTC,CSVEGDRVLYGYTF
.,TRBJ2-5,.,TRBV4-3,TGCGCCAGCAGCCAAGAATATGGGGCCCTCCAAGAGACCCAGTACTTC,CASSQEYGALQETQYF
TRBD2,TRBJ2-7,.,TRBV2,TGTGCCAGCAGCGGCGGACTAGCGGGAGCCAGCTACGAGCAGTACTTC,CASSGGLAGASYEQYF
.,TRBJ2-2,few,TRBV7-2,TGTGCCAGCAGCTTCGACAGGAGGCAAAACACCGGGGAGCTGTTTTTT,CASSFDRRQNTGELFF